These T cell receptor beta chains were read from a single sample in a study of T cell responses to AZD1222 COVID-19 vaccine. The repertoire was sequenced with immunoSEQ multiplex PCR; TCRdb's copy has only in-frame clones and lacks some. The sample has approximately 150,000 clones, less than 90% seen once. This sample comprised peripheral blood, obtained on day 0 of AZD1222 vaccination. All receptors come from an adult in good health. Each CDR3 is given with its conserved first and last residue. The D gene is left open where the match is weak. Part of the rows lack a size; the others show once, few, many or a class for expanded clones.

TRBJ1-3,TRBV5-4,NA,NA,TGTGCCAGCAGGGACAGCTTCTCTGGAAACACCATATATTTT,CASRDSFSGNTIYF
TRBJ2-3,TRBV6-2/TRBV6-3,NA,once,TGTGCCAGCAGTTACCCAGCAGCTAGCACAGATACGCAGTATTTT,CASSYPAASTDTQYF
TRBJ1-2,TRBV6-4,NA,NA,TGTGCCAGCAGTGACGACCAGGGCTATGGCTACACCTTC,CASSDDQGYGYTF
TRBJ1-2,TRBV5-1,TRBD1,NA,TGCGCCAGCAGCTTGGGACAGGGGTCTTTCAACTATGGCTACACCTTC,CASSLGQGSFNYGYTF
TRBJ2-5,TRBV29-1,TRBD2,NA,TGCAGCGTTGAAGATCGGGTCCAGTCAGGACTAGCGGGGGCATTCCAAGAGACCCAGTACTTC,CSVEDRVQSGLAGAFQETQYF
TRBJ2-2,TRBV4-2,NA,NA,TGTGCCAGCAGCCAAGAATTTGGCGGGGTCGGGGAGCTGTTTTTT,CASSQEFGGVGELFF
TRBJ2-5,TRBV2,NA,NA,TGTGCCAGCAGACTGGACGCCCGGGAGACCCAGTACTTC,CASRLDARETQYF
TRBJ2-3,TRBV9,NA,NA,TGTGCCAGCAGCGTAGACTTGGGCACAGATACGCAGTATTTT,CASSVDLGTDTQYF
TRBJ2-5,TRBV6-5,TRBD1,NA,TGTGCCACCGGACAGGCGGCTGCCGAGACCCAGTACTTC,CATGQAAAETQYF
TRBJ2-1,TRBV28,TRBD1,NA,TGTGCCAGCAGTTTAGGGGACAGGGTATACAATGAGCAGTTCTTC,CASSLGDRVYNEQFF
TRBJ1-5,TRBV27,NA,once,TGTGCCAGCAGCTCCGGGAGTAATAGCAATCAGCCCCAGCATTTT,CASSSGSNSNQPQHF
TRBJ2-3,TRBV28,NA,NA,TGTGCCAGCAGTTCGCCGGTTTTCCCCACAGATACGCAGTATTTT,CASSSPVFPTDTQYF
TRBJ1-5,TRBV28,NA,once,TGTGCCAGCAGTCCCCCGGGGGGGCTAGGTAATCAGCCCCAGCATTTT,CASSPPGGLGNQPQHF
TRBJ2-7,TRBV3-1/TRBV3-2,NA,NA,TGTGCCAGCAGCCACGGGCTAGCGTTGGACGAGCAGTACTTC,CASSHGLALDEQYF
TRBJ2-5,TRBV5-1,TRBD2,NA,TGCGCCAGCACCTCGGGGGGGCCGAGGGAGACCCAGTACTTC,CASTSGGPRETQYF
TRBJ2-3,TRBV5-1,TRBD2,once,TGCGCCAGCAGCTGGGGGGACTACACAGATACGCAGTATTTT,CASSWGDYTDTQYF
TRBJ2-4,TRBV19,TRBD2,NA,TGTGCCACCAGACTAGCGGGGGGGAGTGCCAAAAACATTCAGTACTTC,CATRLAGGSAKNIQYF
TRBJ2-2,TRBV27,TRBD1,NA,TGTGCCAGCAGGGGGACAGGGGTCGGGGAGCTGTTTTTT,CASRGTGVGELFF
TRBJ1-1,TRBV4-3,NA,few,TGCGCCAGCAGCCACAACTTACACACTGAAGCTTTCTTT,CASSHNLHTEAFF
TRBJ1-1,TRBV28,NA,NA,TGTGCCAGCAGCCCGGTAGGAGGGAACACTGAAGCTTTCTTT,CASSPVGGNTEAFF
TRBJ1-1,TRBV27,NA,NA,TGTGCCAGCAGGCCAGAGCTTGACACTGAAGCTTTCTTT,CASRPELDTEAFF
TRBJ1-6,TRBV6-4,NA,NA,TGTGCCAGCAGTGAATCTCGGACACCTAATTCACCCCTCCACTTT,CASSESRTPNSPLHF
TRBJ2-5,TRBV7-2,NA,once,TGTGCCAGCAGCTTAGATAGGGCAGCTAAGACCCAGTACTTC,CASSLDRAAKTQYF
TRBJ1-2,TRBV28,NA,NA,TGTGCCAGCAGCTCTACAGGGCAGGGTGGCTACACCTTC,CASSSTGQGGYTF
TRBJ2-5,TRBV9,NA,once,TGTGCCAGCAGCGAGGGCGGCCAAGAGACCCAGTACTTC,CASSEGGQETQYF
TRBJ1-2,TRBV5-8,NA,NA,TGTGCCAGCAGCTTGGACCCCCCAGATGCTAACTATGGCTACACCTTC,CASSLDPPDANYGYTF
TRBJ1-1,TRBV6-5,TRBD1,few,TGTGCCAGCAGTCCCTCGACAGGGGGCACTGAAGCTTTCTTT,CASSPSTGGTEAFF
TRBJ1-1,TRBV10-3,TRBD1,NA,TGTGCCATCAGTGACCAGGACAGGGAGGCCATGAACACTGAAGCTTTCTTT,CAISDQDREAMNTEAFF